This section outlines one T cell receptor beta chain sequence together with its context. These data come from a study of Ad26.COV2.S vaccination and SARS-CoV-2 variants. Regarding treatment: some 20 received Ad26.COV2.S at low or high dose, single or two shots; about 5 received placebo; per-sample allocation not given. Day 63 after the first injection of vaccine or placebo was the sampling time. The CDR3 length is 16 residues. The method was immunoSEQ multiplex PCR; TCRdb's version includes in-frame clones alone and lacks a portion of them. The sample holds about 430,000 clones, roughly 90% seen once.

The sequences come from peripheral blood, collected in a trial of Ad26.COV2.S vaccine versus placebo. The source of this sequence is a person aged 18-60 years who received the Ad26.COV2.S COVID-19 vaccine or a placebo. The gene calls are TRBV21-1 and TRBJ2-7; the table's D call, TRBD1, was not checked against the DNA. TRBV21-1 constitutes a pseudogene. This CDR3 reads CASIPVGQAAHYEQYF. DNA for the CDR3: TGTGCCAGCATTCCAGTGGGACAGGCAGCACACTACGAGCAGTACTTC.